The clone carrying this TCR beta chain came up a few times. Its specificity is not known. Treatment described: approximately nine-day PBMC culture with coronavirus spike peptide pools or control peptides (ViraFEST assay). The unexposed donor provided CD4+ T cells, which were taken before the COVID-19 pandemic (2011-2018). The sample comes from a study of vaccination and CD4 T cells after COVID-19. Study-wide background: Each individual in the study obtained two doses of BNT162b2 or mRNA-1273 vaccine. Each of the control cultures got a CEFX pool, an HIV-1 Nef pool, or no peptide.

Sequencing of the DNA from cultured CD4+ T cells was carried out with the Oncomine TCR Beta short-read assay. Genomic DNA extraction was carried out from cultured CD4+ T cells. MiXCR, applied by TCRdb to the PCR reads, yields one record per CDR3 protein. The table has roughly 7,000 distinct CDR3 sequences, 30% to 45% seen once. Trimming stripped 5 bases from V and 1 base from J, with 14 bases between. The CDR3 is 15 residues long. Germline V CDR1 and CDR2: MNHEY, SMNVEV (reference sequence). Whole-study findings and limits: Spike mono-reactivity was the property of 304 of 307 vaccine-specific clones in convalescent patients.

The material sequenced was CD4+ T cells from blood, cultured in vitro. This chain joins TRBV27 and TRBJ1-1, with D hard to call. The clonotype originates from a human donor in good health. CDR3 loop: CASSRAADTNTEAFF. The CDR3 nucleotides are TGTGCCAGCAGTCGGGCGGCGGATACGAACACTGAAGCTTTCTTT.